The 12 T cell receptor beta chains listed next were all sequenced from one sample in a study of CD8 T cells in ankylosing spondylitis. Study-level points and caveats: A motif of roughly eight highly homologous TCR beta variants was seen as apparently characteristic of ankylosing spondylitis blood.

What these receptors recognize is not known. TCRdb used MiXCR to reprocess the 5' RACE reads, holding one entry per CDR3 protein. The data show about 540,000 distinct CDR3 sequences, roughly 13% seen once. What was sequenced was blood, either unsorted or a sorted T cell fraction (not recorded which). The receptor set was obtained from a male donor with ankylosing spondylitis.

This clonotype was counted between two and nine times. The V call is TRBV7-2, the J call TRBJ2-3; 10 nucleotides align to TRBD2. Germline assignment: CDR1 SGHTA and CDR2 FQGNSA. The CDR3 spans 17 residues. The ends lost 0 bases at V and 5 bases at J; junction bases unmatched: 8. CDR3 DNA: TGTGCCAGCAGCTTAGCGCCTAGCGGGAGTTTAGGAGATACGCAGTATTTT. Translated, it gives CASSLAPSGSLGDTQYF.

This clonotype has more than one count but fewer than ten. The CDR3 spells CASSSQGTGELFF. DNA for the CDR3: TGCGCCAGCAGCTCACAGGGGACCGGGGAGCTGTTTTTT. The chain uses TRBV5-1 and TRBJ2-2, with 7 nucleotides matching TRBD1. Germline V gene data show CDR1 as SGHRS and CDR2 as YFSETQ. V lost 3 bases, J lost 5 bases, and 1 base stayed unmatched. The CDR3 has 13 residues. Combining the CDR3 with reference TRBV5-1 and TRBJ2-2 gives the whole variable domain KAGVTQTPRYLIKTRGQQVTLSCSPISGHRSVSWYQQTPGQGLQFLFEYFSETQRNKGNFPGRFSGRQFSNSRSEMNVSTLELGDSALYLCASSSQGTGELFFGEGSRLTVL.

This clonotype has more than one count but fewer than ten. The V gene is TRBV4-2, the J gene TRBJ2-3; D is perhaps TRBD2 (5 bases). The V gene lost 1 base and the J gene lost 3 bases, with 14 bases spanning the gap. Germline CDR1 is LGHNA and CDR2 is YNFKEQ. This CDR3 is built from 16 residues. CDR3 region: CASSQGEGSGTDTQYF. The CDR3 bases are TGTGCCAGCAGCCAAGGTGAGGGATCTGGGACAGATACGCAGTATTTT.

J is TRBJ2-2 and V is TRBV24-1; the match to TRBD1 covers 7 bases. The CDR3 is 15 residues long. The trim removed 3 bases at V and 6 bases at J, leaving 6 bases unmatched. Germline CDR1 KGHDR, CDR2 SFDVKD. The CDR3 spells CATSDVKGASGELFF. For the CDR3, the DNA is TGTGCCACCAGTGATGTGAAGGGGGCGTCCGGGGAGCTGTTTTTT.

This chain joins TRBV6-5 and TRBJ2-3, with 8 bases identical to TRBD2. CDR3 length equals 15 residues. The J segment lost 4 bases and the V segment lost 2 bases, leaving 5 bases of the junction unmatched. CDR1 and CDR2 from the germline V gene are MNHEY and SVGAGI. The DNA of the CDR3 is TGTGCCAGCAGTTACAGCGGGAGCCGGCCAGATACGCAGTATTTT. Residues: CASSYSGSRPDTQYF.

The chain combines TRBV11-2 with TRBJ2-1, with D possibly being TRBD1 (5 bases). In germline, CDR1 is SGHAT, CDR2 FQNNGV. The ends were cut back, 5 bases at V and 4 bases at J, with 15 bases in the middle. The CDR3 covers 15 residues. CDR3 sequence reads: CASSPVEGAYNEQFF. In DNA, the CDR3 is TGTGCCAGCAGCCCCGTGGAAGGGGCTTACAATGAGCAGTTCTTC.

CDR3 in DNA: TGTGCCACCAGTGGGGTTGGGACTAGCGGCTACGAGCAGTACTTC. It encodes CATSGVGTSGYEQYF. The genes are TRBV24-1 and TRBJ2-7, with 11 bases fitting TRBD2. The junction had 5 bases not matched to a gene; V was cut back by 5 bases and J by 3 bases. The germline gives CDR1 KGHDR, CDR2 SFDVKD. The CDR3 has 15 residues.

The V gene is TRBV6-1, the J gene TRBJ2-2; D possibly corresponds to TRBD2 (7 bases). The CDR3 contains 14 residues. Per germline, CDR1 MNHNS and CDR2 SASEGT. The CDR3 region is CSFIGGGRTGELFF. CDR3 nucleotide sequence: TGTTCTTTTATAGGCGGGGGCAGGACCGGGGAGCTGTTTTTT.

This clonotype was seen many times. The chain joins TRBV5-4 to TRBJ1-5; no clear D gene. The length of the CDR3 is 12 residues. V gave up 0 bases and J gave up 6 bases, with 4 bases separating them. The V gene's germline CDR1 is SGHNT and CDR2 YYREEE (reference sequence). For the CDR3, the DNA is TGTGCCAGCAGCTTGGATAGTCAGCCCCAGCATTTT. The encoded protein is CASSLDSQPQHF.

The chain uses TRBV29-1 and TRBJ2-7, with TRBD1 matching 8 bases. Germline assignment: CDR1 SQVTM and CDR2 ANQGSEA. CDR3 length: 12 residues. With V trimmed by 4 bases and J by 6 bases, 5 bases remained unmatched. The CDR3 loop is CSVGDRFGEQYV. The CDR3 DNA sequence: TGCAGCGTTGGGGACAGGTTCGGCGAGCAGTACGTC.

This clonotype was recorded once. The chain links TRBV29-1 to TRBJ2-5; 9 bases map to TRBD1. The CDR3 length is 13 residues. V was pared by 4 bases and J by 4 bases, with 4 bases of the junction left unmatched. CDR1 is SQVTM, CDR2 ANQGSEA, per germline. The CDR3 region is CSVVRQGVETQYF. The CDR3 nucleotides read TGCAGCGTTGTCCGACAGGGGGTAGAGACCCAGTACTTC.

The rearrangement uses TRBV5-1 and TRBJ2-7; 8 nucleotides align to TRBD1. Trimming at V came to 4 bases and at J to 1 base, leaving 4 bases not matched to a gene. Germline CDR1 SGHRS, CDR2 YFSETQ. The CDR3 has 14 residues. The CDR3 sequence: CASSTGQGSYEQYV. The DNA of the CDR3 is TGCGCCAGCAGCACAGGACAGGGATCCTACGAGCAGTACGTC.